The 31 T cell receptor beta chains in this list originate from one sample, sequenced in a study of vaccination and CD4 T cells after COVID-19. Described treatment: approximately nine-day PBMC culture with coronavirus spike peptide pools or control peptides (ViraFEST assay). No antigen has been identified for these receptors. The Oncomine TCR Beta short-read assay was what sequenced the DNA obtained from cultured CD4+ T cells. In TCRdb, the PCR reads were re-called with MiXCR into one record per CDR3 protein. The table shows more than 4,500 distinct CDR3 sequences, with roughly 45% occurring only once. The sample comprised CD4+ T cells from blood, cultured in vitro. These receptors originate from a human donor who had recovered from COVID-19.

This clonotype was counted between two and nine times. The chain joins TRBV30 to TRBJ1-3; D is ambiguous. Trimming shortened V by 2 bases and J by 4 bases, and 6 bases separated the two germline ends. This CDR3 has 12 residues. Germline V gene lookup returns CDR1 GTSNPN and CDR2 SVGIG (reference sequence). The CDR3 DNA follows: TGTGCCTGGAGTCCAGGAGGAAACACCATATATTTT. Amino acid sequence: CAWSPGGNTIYF.

The CDR3 nucleotides are TGTGCCTCCCGGCGGGTCTCTGGAAACACCATATATTTT. It yields the protein CASRRVSGNTIYF. The chain uses TRBV12-3 or TRBV12-4 and TRBJ1-3; D not certain. The V end was cut by 11 bases, the J end by 0 bases, with 11 bases between. The CDR3 is 13 amino acids.

This clonotype was seen only once. The chain links TRBV11-2 to TRBJ1-1, with 7 bases identical to TRBD1. The CDR3 covers 14 residues. Germline V gene lookup returns CDR1 SGHAT and CDR2 FQNNGV. The V and J ends lost 6 bases and 4 bases, in that order; junction bases with no gene match: 8. In DNA form, the CDR3 reads TGTGCCAGCAGTCAGTGGACAGGCGTCACTGAAGCTTTCTTT. This sequence encodes CASSQWTGVTEAFF.

A few counts support this clonotype. The rearrangement joins TRBV6-1 to TRBJ2-7, with D perhaps given as TRBD1 or TRBD2 (7 bases each). The CDR3 has 13 amino acids. Germline V gives CDR1 MNHNS, CDR2 SASEGT. Written as DNA, the CDR3 is TGTGCATCCCAGGGGGGGGCGAACTACGAGCAGTACTTC. Its translation is CASQGGANYEQYF.

This clonotype has more than one count but fewer than ten. This chain links TRBV2 with TRBJ1-1; D remains ambiguous. The CDR3 is 14 amino acids. Per germline, CDR1 SNHLY and CDR2 FYNNEI. Deletions cut 3 bases from V and 1 base from J, with 9 bases between. CDR3 in DNA: TGTGCCAGCAGTGATGACTCGGGGAACACTGAAGCTTTCTTT. The encoded protein is CASSDDSGNTEAFF.

The V and J genes are TRBV6-1 and TRBJ2-7; TRBD1 matches 9 bases. CDR3 length: 15 amino acids. Germline V gives CDR1 MNHNS, CDR2 SASEGT. With V trimmed by 4 bases and J by 1 base, 5 bases remained unmatched. CDR3 loop: CASSGGTGLSYEQYF. CDR3 in DNA: TGTGCCAGCAGTGGCGGGACAGGGTTATCCTACGAGCAGTACTTC.

V usage is TRBV19 and J usage is TRBJ1-2, with D perhaps matching TRBD1 (6 bases). This CDR3 region has 16 residues. Per germline, CDR1 LNHDA and CDR2 SQIVND (reference sequence). Trimming cost V 6 bases and J 4 bases, with 21 bases left between them. CDR3 nucleotides: TGTGCCAGTAGGGGAATATCCGGGACACCCAGCTATGGCTACACCTTC. Protein product: CASRGISGTPSYGYTF. Full variable domain (outside the CDR3, taken from reference TRBV19 and TRBJ1-2): DGGITQSPKYLFRKEGQNVTLSCEQNLNHDAMYWYRQDPGQGLRLIYYSQIVNDFQKGDIAEGYSVSREKKESFPLTVTSAQKNPTAFYLCASRGISGTPSYGYTFGSGTRLTVV.

The chain carries TRBV19 and TRBJ1-6; D is unresolved. V lost 3 bases, J lost 10 bases, and 7 bases lay in between. The CDR3 is 12 amino acids. Germline V gene lookup returns CDR1 LNHDA and CDR2 SQIVND (reference sequence). CDR3 coding DNA: TGTGCCAGTAGTATCCCGGGCTCACCCCTCCACTTT. Translated: CASSIPGSPLHF.

V is TRBV30 and J is TRBJ1-6; D is ambiguous. The CDR3 loop spans 16 amino acids. V was shortened by 3 bases and J by 0 bases, with 12 bases between the two germline ends. The germline CDR1 and CDR2 sequences are GTSNPN and SVGIG (reference sequence). CDR3 protein: CAWSPYQSSYNSPLHF. DNA of the CDR3: TGTGCCTGGAGCCCCTATCAGAGCTCCTATAATTCACCCCTCCACTTT.

This chain connects TRBV11-2 to TRBJ2-7, with D possibly matching TRBD2 (5 bases). Trimming removed 1 base at V and 2 bases at J, with 21 bases between. CDR3 size: 18 residues. Germline V lookup: CDR1 SGHAT, CDR2 FQNNGV. DNA for the CDR3: TGTGCCAGCAGCTTAGTTTTAGCGCCTGTGAACTTGCCCTACGAGCAGTACTTC. Protein product: CASSLVLAPVNLPYEQYF. Drawing the rest from reference TRBV11-2 and TRBJ2-7, the complete variable domain is EAGVAQSPRYKIIEKRQSVAFWCNPISGHATLYWYQQILGQGPKLLIQFQNNGVVDDSQLPKDRFSAERLKGVDSTLKIQPAKLEDSAVYLCASSLVLAPVNLPYEQYFGPGTRLTVT.

V gene TRBV11-2 combines with J gene TRBJ2-7, with D possibly matching TRBD1 (5 bases). This CDR3 spans 15 amino acids. Germline CDR1 SGHAT, CDR2 FQNNGV. The V and J ends lost 5 bases and 6 bases respectively, with 20 bases between them. Here the CDR3 reads CASSPLAGRAAEQYF. CDR3 DNA: TGTGCCAGCAGCCCCCTTGCCGGCAGGGCGGCCGAGCAGTACTTC.

This chain uses TRBV27 with TRBJ2-1, with 14 bases lining up with TRBD2. CDR1 MNHEY and CDR2 SMNVEV come from the germline V gene (reference sequence). CDR3 length: 18 amino acids. Germline trimming cut 2 bases from V and 5 bases from J; bases unmatched to any gene: 8. CDR3 sequence: CASSLGLAGGGANNEQFF. In DNA form, the CDR3 reads TGTGCCAGCAGTTTAGGACTAGCGGGAGGCGGCGCAAACAATGAGCAGTTCTTC.

This clonotype was picked up a small number of times. This sequence joins TRBV7-8 and TRBJ1-5, with TRBD1 as a possible D gene (5 bases). This CDR3 is built from 20 residues. V was pared by 7 bases and J by 3 bases, with 31 bases between. Germline lookup yields CDR1 SGHVS and CDR2 FQNEAQ. CDR3 coding DNA: TGTGCCAGCACCCCCGGGAGGAGGGAACGGTGGGAAGGGACCAATCAGCCCCAGCATTTT. Its translation is CASTPGRRERWEGTNQPQHF.

This clonotype was found a few times. The rearrangement uses TRBV27 and TRBJ1-1; D is uncertain. The V gene lost 7 bases and the J gene lost 1 base, with 10 bases spanning the gap. The CDR3 extends over 13 amino acids. The germline V gene encodes CDR1 MNHEY and CDR2 SMNVEV (reference sequence). CDR3 in amino acids: CASKPLENTEAFF. The CDR3 nucleotides read TGTGCCAGCAAGCCACTGGAGAACACTGAAGCTTTCTTT.

This clonotype is labeled medium-sized. The chain carries TRBV7-2 and TRBJ1-2; perhaps TRBD1 as D (5 bases). Germline lookup yields CDR1 SGHTA and CDR2 FQGNSA. V was pared by 7 bases and J by 4 bases, with 19 bases between. The CDR3 has 15 residues. CDR3 in DNA: TGTGCCAGCATCCCTGCCGGTAGACAGCTCTATGGCTACACCTTC. As protein: CASIPAGRQLYGYTF. Filled out from reference TRBV7-2 and TRBJ1-2, the complete variable domain reads GAGVSQSPSNKVTEKGKDVELRCDPISGHTALYWYRQSLGQGLEFLIYFQGNSAPDKSGLPSDRFSAERTGGSVSTLTIQRTQQEDSAVYLCASIPAGRQLYGYTFGSGTRLTVV.

V gene TRBV12-1 combines with J gene TRBJ1-1. TRBV12-1 represents a pseudogene. This CDR3 contains 16 residues. The CDR3 region has the DNA TGTGCCAGCAGCGTGGCCGTCAGGACGGAGAACACTGAAGCTTTCTTT. Protein: CASSVAVRTENTEAFF.

V and J are TRBV7-8 and TRBJ1-2; tentative D call: TRBD1 (5 bases). This CDR3 has 18 residues. Per germline, CDR1 SGHVS and CDR2 FQNEAQ. The ends were cut back, 1 base at V and 5 bases at J, with 23 bases in the middle. CDR3 DNA: TGTGCCAGCAGCTTAGGTCCAGTGGGGACGGACCGGTCTTATGGCTACACCTTC. Protein product: CASSLGPVGTDRSYGYTF.

The rearrangement uses TRBV20-1 and TRBJ1-1; 8 nucleotides align to TRBD1. The CDR3 is 14 amino acids. In germline, CDR1 is DFQATT, CDR2 SNEGSKA (reference sequence). V was clipped by 5 bases and J by 5 bases; unmatched bases: 10. CDR3 nucleotides: TGCAGTGCTGGGGTAGACAGGGGAGGAACTGAAGCTTTCTTT. This gives the protein CSAGVDRGGTEAFF.

The J gene is TRBJ1-5, the V gene TRBV19; 7 bases line up with TRBD1. This CDR3 is built from 15 residues. The trim removed 1 base at V and 4 bases at J, leaving 4 bases unmatched. In germline, CDR1 is LNHDA, CDR2 SQIVND (reference sequence). The CDR3, as DNA: TGTGCCAGTAGTATAGTACCAGGGGGGAATCAGCCCCAGCATTTT. Translation: CASSIVPGGNQPQHF.

The CDR3 DNA is TGTGCCAGCAGGCGTCAGCAAGAGACCCAGTACTTC. Protein: CASRRQQETQYF. V is TRBV12-3 or TRBV12-4 and J is TRBJ2-5; D is unresolved. The CDR3 length is 12 residues. V lost 6 bases to trimming and J lost 2 bases, with 7 bases between them.

The chain uses TRBV7-2 and TRBJ1-2, with 9 bases fitting TRBD1. This CDR3 contains 15 residues. Germline CDR1 and CDR2: SGHTA and FQGNSA. The ends lost 4 bases at V and 2 bases at J; junction bases unmatched: 5. CDR3 sequence: CASSSDRGANYGYTF. Written as DNA, the CDR3 is TGTGCCAGCAGCTCGGACAGGGGCGCGAACTATGGCTACACCTTC.

V gene TRBV7-2 combines with J gene TRBJ2-1; tentatively, D is TRBD2 (6 bases). Germline V gene data show CDR1 as SGHTA and CDR2 as FQGNSA. CDR3 length equals 15 residues. V was clipped by 1 base and J by 1 base, with 8 bases between them. Written as DNA, the CDR3 is TGTGCCAGCAGCTTAGTGGCGGGGTCCTACAATGAGCAGTTCTTC. This sequence encodes CASSLVAGSYNEQFF.

This chain joins TRBV6-1 and TRBJ1-1; 10 bases align to TRBD1. CDR3 size: 11 residues. CDR1 is MNHNS and CDR2 is SASEGT in the germline V gene. The trim removed 6 bases at V and 8 bases at J, leaving 0 bases unmatched. CDR3 sequence: CASRDRGEAFF. Written as DNA, the CDR3 is TGTGCCAGCAGGGACAGGGGGGAAGCTTTCTTT.

A remark on this clonotype: The junction shows a germline mismatch at one end, possibly a read error. This chain uses TRBV15 with TRBJ1-2, with 11 nucleotides matching TRBD1. Per germline, CDR1 LNHNV and CDR2 YYDKDF (reference sequence). The CDR3 sequence is 16 residues long. The DNA for the CDR3 is TGTGCCACCAGCAGAGATAGAGGACAGGGGGCCTATGGCTACATCTTC. Its translation: CATSRDRGQGAYGYIF.

The genes are TRBV20-1 and TRBJ1-5, with D possibly matching TRBD1 (6 bases). Germline V lookup: CDR1 DFQATT, CDR2 SNEGSKA (reference sequence). The CDR3 sequence is 14 residues long. V gave up 5 bases and J gave up 4 bases, with 15 bases separating them. In nucleotides, the CDR3 is TGCAGTGCTCATAAACAGGGAGCTAATCAGCCCCAGCATTTT. Its translation: CSAHKQGANQPQHF.

This clonotype appeared once. V is TRBV6-1 and J is TRBJ2-7, with a tentative D call TRBD2 (5 bases). This CDR3 contains 15 residues. Looked up from germline, CDR1 is MNHNS and CDR2 is SASEGT. Trimming stripped 4 bases from V and 12 bases from J, with 25 bases between. In DNA form, the CDR3 reads TGTGCCAGCAGTGGCGGAGAGGGCCTTCTTACTTTGCGGTACTTC. Protein: CASSGGEGLLTLRYF.

In DNA, the CDR3 is TGTGCCAGCAGTTACAGGGTCTGGGAGCCCCAGCATTTT. It is translated as CASSYRVWEPQHF. This sequence joins TRBV6-5 and TRBJ1-5; no clear D. Looked up from germline, CDR1 is MNHEY and CDR2 is SVGAGI. This CDR3 is built from 13 residues. Trimming took off 2 bases at V and 8 bases at J, with 10 bases between the two ends.

The chain has TRBV12-5 and TRBJ2-7; 8 bases fit TRBD1. This CDR3 contains 15 residues. Germline CDR1 LGHNT, CDR2 FRNRAP. V shed 2 bases, J shed 5 bases, and the junction held 8 bases outside the gene matches. The DNA of the CDR3 is TGTGCTAGTGGTTTGACGACAGGGGCGGCGAACGAGCAGTACTTC. It is translated as CASGLTTGAANEQYF.

This clonotype was observed a handful of times. This sequence joins TRBV6-1 and TRBJ1-3, with a tentative D call TRBD1 (5 bases). Germline CDR1 MNHNS, CDR2 SASEGT. V was shortened by 2 bases and J by 7 bases, with 12 bases between the two germline ends. This CDR3 comprises 14 residues. This chain's CDR3 is CASSEMGGYNTIYF. CDR3 DNA: TGTGCCAGCAGTGAAATGGGGGGGTACAACACCATATATTTT.

V gene TRBV6-5 combines with J gene TRBJ1-2; D ambiguous. Germline V CDR1 and CDR2: MNHEY, SVGAGI. The CDR3 covers 15 residues. The ends were cut back, 2 bases at V and 0 bases at J, with 10 bases in the middle. The CDR3 region has the DNA TGTGCCAGCAGTTACGTCACGAGTTCTAACTATGGCTACACCTTC. Protein product: CASSYVTSSNYGYTF.

A few counts support this clonotype. The J gene is TRBJ1-2, the V gene TRBV5-4; 10 nucleotides match TRBD1. The germline CDR1 and CDR2 sequences are SGHNT and YYREEE (reference sequence). The CDR3 is 14 residues long. Trimming removed 4 bases from V and 7 bases from J; junction bases left unmatched: 7. The CDR3 nucleotides read TGTGCCAGCAGCGCCCGACAGGGGGCGGGTGGCTACACCTTC. Amino acids: CASSARQGAGGYTF.